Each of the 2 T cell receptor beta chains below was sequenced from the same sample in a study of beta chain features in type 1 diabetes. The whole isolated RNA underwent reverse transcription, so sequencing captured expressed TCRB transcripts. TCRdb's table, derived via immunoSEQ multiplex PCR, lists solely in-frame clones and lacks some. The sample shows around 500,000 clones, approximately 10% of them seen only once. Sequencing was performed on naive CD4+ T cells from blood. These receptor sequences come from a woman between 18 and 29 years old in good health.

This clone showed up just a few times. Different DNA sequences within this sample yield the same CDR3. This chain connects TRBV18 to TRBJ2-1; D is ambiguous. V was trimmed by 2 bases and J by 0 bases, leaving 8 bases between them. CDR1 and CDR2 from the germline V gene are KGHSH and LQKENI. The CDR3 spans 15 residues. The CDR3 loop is CASSPAASSYNEQFF. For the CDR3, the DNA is TGTGCCAGCTCACCAGCGGCGAGCTCCTACAATGAGCAGTTCTTC.

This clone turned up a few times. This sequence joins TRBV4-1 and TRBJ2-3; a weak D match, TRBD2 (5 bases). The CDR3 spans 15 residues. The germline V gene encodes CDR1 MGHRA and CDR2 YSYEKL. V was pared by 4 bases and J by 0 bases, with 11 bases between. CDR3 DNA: TGCGCCAGCAGCCGTGTCGGGGTGAGCACAGATACGCAGTATTTT. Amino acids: CASSRVGVSTDTQYF.